Below, 10 T cell receptor beta chains from the same sample are listed, as sequenced in a study of cytomegalovirus exposure and HLA in healthy donors. This PCR relied on a set of 60 Vbeta primers and 13 Jbeta primers. Profiled with immunoSEQ multiplex PCR; TCRdb holds only in-frame clones, not every one. The repertoire holds just over 150,000 clones, with about 79% as singletons. Sequenced material: PBMCs. These receptors were taken from a man aged 50 to 59 in good health and CMV-seropositive.

V gene TRBV18 combines with J gene TRBJ2-7, with 9 bases that match TRBD1. Germline trimming cut 5 bases from V and 4 bases from J; bases unmatched to any gene: 9. This CDR3 spans 15 amino acids. CDR1 is KGHSH and CDR2 is LQKENI in the germline V gene. This chain's CDR3 is CASSTPGQGFYEQYF. The CDR3 DNA reads TGTGCCAGCTCAACTCCGGGACAGGGTTTTTACGAGCAGTACTTC.

The V and J genes are TRBV19 and TRBJ2-4, with TRBD1 identical over 8 bases. The V gene end was trimmed by 7 bases and the J gene end by 3 bases; junction bases not matched to a gene: 8. The CDR3 length is 15 residues. CDR1 is LNHDA and CDR2 is SQIVND in the germline V gene (reference sequence). CDR3 coding DNA: TGTGCCAGTACCCCTACAGGGGGTATCAAAAACATTCAGTACTTC. This encodes CASTPTGGIKNIQYF. The whole variable domain, filled in from reference TRBV19 and TRBJ2-4, reads DGGITQSPKYLFRKEGQNVTLSCEQNLNHDAMYWYRQDPGQGLRLIYYSQIVNDFQKGDIAEGYSVSREKKESFPLTVTSAQKNPTAFYLCASTPTGGIKNIQYFGAGTRLSVL.

The rearrangement joins TRBV15 to TRBJ1-5; 7 bases align to TRBD1. With 1 base clipped from V and 7 bases from J, the junction kept 7 bases outside the gene matches. The CDR3 is made up of 15 amino acids. Germline CDR1 is LNHNV and CDR2 is YYDKDF (reference sequence). The chain's CDR3 is CATSRARGLGQPQHF. The DNA of the CDR3 is TGTGCCACCAGCAGAGCGAGGGGGCTCGGACAGCCCCAGCATTTT.

The chain has TRBV18 and TRBJ2-5; 14 positions agree with TRBD2. Germline CDR1 reads KGHSH; CDR2 reads LQKENI. V gave up 4 bases and J gave up 5 bases; unmatched junction bases: 6. This CDR3 comprises 16 residues. The CDR3 is CASSLGLAGDKETQYF. The CDR3 bases are TGTGCCAGCTCACTGGGACTAGCGGGGGATAAGGAGACCCAGTACTTC.

The chain is built from TRBV11-2 and TRBJ2-1; perhaps TRBD2 as D (5 bases). The germline V and J ends were trimmed by 3 bases and 4 bases, with 7 bases remaining between them. The CDR3 has 13 residues. The V gene's germline CDR1 is SGHAT and CDR2 FQNNGV. CDR3 sequence: CASSFGVYNEQFF. The CDR3 coding sequence is TGTGCCAGCAGCTTCGGGGTGTACAATGAGCAGTTCTTC.

V gene TRBV5-8 combines with J gene TRBJ1-5; weak D call: TRBD1 (6 bases). V was cut by 4 bases and J by 3 bases, with 14 bases left in between. This CDR3 is 15 amino acids long. CDR1 is SGHTS and CDR2 is YDEGEE in the germline V gene. The CDR3 DNA follows: TGTGCCAGCAGCAATGCGGGGGGGCTCAATCAGCCCCAGCATTTT. Translated: CASSNAGGLNQPQHF.

This clone turned up a few times. CDR3: CASSRRQGFTEAFF. CDR3 nucleotides: TGTGCCAGCAGCCGGAGACAGGGGTTCACTGAAGCTTTCTTT. The chain has TRBV5-6 and TRBJ1-1; 8 positions agree with TRBD1. CDR3 length: 14 residues. In germline, CDR1 is SGHDT, CDR2 YYEEEE. Losses at the gene ends were 4 bases for V and 4 bases for J; bases not matched to a gene: 6.

This sequence joins TRBV18 and TRBJ1-4; TRBD1 matches 10 bases. This CDR3 contains 16 residues. CDR1 KGHSH and CDR2 LQKENI come from the germline V gene. The ends lost 3 bases at V and 11 bases at J; junction bases unmatched: 12. The CDR3: CASSPLPVTGGEKLFF. The CDR3 bases are TGTGCCAGCTCACCCTTACCTGTGACAGGGGGCGAGAAACTGTTTTTT.

This clone has only one observation. This chain links TRBV1 with TRBJ2-7; no DNA check was done on the table's D call, TRBD2. TRBV1 is reported as a pseudogene. This CDR3 has 17 residues. The CDR3 here is CTSSQFQGLAGANEQYV. CDR3 nucleotide sequence: TGCACCAGCAGCCAATTTCAGGGACTAGCGGGAGCAAACGAGCAGTACGTC.

J is TRBJ2-7 and V is TRBV12-2; TRBD2, as called in the table, went unchecked against the DNA. TRBV12-2 is classified as a pseudogene. The CDR3 is 14 amino acids. In nucleotides, the CDR3 is TGTGCAAGTCGCTATAGCGGGGGGGCCTACGAGCAGTACTTC. It specifies CASRYSGGAYEQYF.